These 20 T cell receptor beta chains originate from one sample sequenced in a study of T cell repertoires in cytomegalovirus infection. The antigens for these receptors are not known. TCRdb reprocessed the reads with MiXCR, giving one entry per CDR3 protein. The table records about 120,000 distinct CDR3 sequences, over 25% of them present only once. Sample: CD8+ T cells from cultured PBMCs, taken from culture after CMV antigen stimulation. These receptors originate from a human donor in good health (CMV status not recorded). Some clones in this sample may be carry-over from other donors' samples.

This sequence joins TRBV5-6 and TRBJ2-7, with D perhaps TRBD2 (5 bases). CDR3 size: 17 residues. The V and J ends lost 4 bases and 0 bases respectively, with 20 bases between them. Germline V gives CDR1 SGHDT, CDR2 YYEEEE. CDR3 DNA sequence: TGTGCCAGCAGCCTCTACACGTACGGGGAATACTCCTACGAGCAGTACTTC. Amino acid sequence: CASSLYTYGEYSYEQYF.

The V gene is TRBV27, the J gene TRBJ1-5; D is possibly TRBD1 (6 bases). The CDR3 is 14 amino acids. The V gene's germline CDR1 is MNHEY and CDR2 SMNVEV (reference sequence). Trimming removed 0 bases from V and 5 bases from J, with 8 bases in between. CDR3 protein: CASSLSGGHQPQHF. The CDR3 nucleotides read TGTGCCAGCAGTTTATCTGGGGGGCATCAGCCCCAGCATTTT.

This clonotype was found many times. The gene calls are TRBV7-2 and TRBJ2-6; the D gene could be TRBD1 or TRBD2 (6 bases each). The CDR3 is 15 residues long. Trimming removed 7 bases from V and 2 bases from J, with 12 bases in between. Germline V CDR1 and CDR2: SGHTA, FQGNSA. CDR3 sequence: CASNEGGAGANVLTF. The CDR3 nucleotides read TGTGCCAGCAACGAGGGGGGAGCTGGGGCCAACGTCCTGACTTTC.

This clonotype has at least ten counts. The chain joins TRBV5-1 to TRBJ1-1; 8 bases fit TRBD1. The germline gives CDR1 SGHRS, CDR2 YFSETQ. V was pared by 0 bases and J by 2 bases, with 9 bases of the junction left unmatched. This CDR3 comprises 17 residues. CDR3 loop: CASSLVGQGLINTEAFF. CDR3 nucleotide sequence: TGCGCCAGCAGCTTGGTTGGACAGGGATTAATCAACACTGAAGCTTTCTTT.

The V call is TRBV6-2 or TRBV6-3, the J call TRBJ2-7, with 10 bases aligning to TRBD1. V lost 6 bases, J lost 3 bases, and 8 bases stayed unmatched. Germline assignment: CDR1 MNHEY and CDR2 SVGEGT. The CDR3 runs to 15 residues. The DNA for the CDR3 is TGTGCCAGCAGCCAGCTCGGACAGGGGGTCTACGAGCAGTACTTC. Its protein product is CASSQLGQGVYEQYF.

V usage is TRBV11-2 and J usage is TRBJ2-2, with 7 bases that match TRBD2. Germline V gene sequence: CDR1 SGHAT, CDR2 FQNNGV. The J segment lost 4 bases and the V segment lost 5 bases, leaving 13 bases of the junction unmatched. CDR3 size: 17 residues. CDR3 nucleotide sequence: TGTGCCAGCAGCCCCCACCGAGGGACTACCCTCACCGGGGAGCTGTTTTTT. Translation gives CASSPHRGTTLTGELFF. The whole variable domain, remainder taken from reference TRBV11-2 and TRBJ2-2, is EAGVAQSPRYKIIEKRQSVAFWCNPISGHATLYWYQQILGQGPKLLIQFQNNGVVDDSQLPKDRFSAERLKGVDSTLKIQPAKLEDSAVYLCASSPHRGTTLTGELFFGEGSRLTVL.

This clonotype was recorded a few times. The gene calls are TRBV12-5 and TRBJ2-3; D ambiguous. Trimming took 0 bases from V and 5 from J, leaving 9 bases between them. Germline values: CDR1 LGHNT, CDR2 FRNRAP. The CDR3 runs to 14 residues. The CDR3 nucleotides read TGTGCTAGTGGTTTGGTACTTACGGAAGATACGCAGTATTTT. Protein sequence: CASGLVLTEDTQYF.

This clonotype was recorded a few times. The chain combines TRBV6-1 with TRBJ2-7; the match to TRBD1 covers 7 bases. V was pared by 6 bases and J by 3 bases, with 23 bases of the junction left unmatched. CDR3 length equals 19 residues. Germline V lookup: CDR1 MNHNS, CDR2 SASEGT. The CDR3 sequence is CASSAVLGTVGDVNYEQYF. CDR3 bases: TGTGCCAGCAGCGCCGTTCTTGGGACAGTCGGAGATGTAAACTACGAGCAGTACTTC.

This clonotype appeared many times. In DNA form, the CDR3 reads TGCGCCAGCAGCCAAGCCGGGACAAGAAACTATGGCTACACCTTC. Amino acid sequence: CASSQAGTRNYGYTF. The gene calls are TRBV4-1 and TRBJ1-2, with a tentative D call TRBD1 (6 bases). The CDR3 has 15 amino acids. The V gene lost 1 base and the J gene lost 2 bases, with 11 bases spanning the gap. CDR1 is MGHRA, CDR2 YSYEKL, per germline.

The genes are TRBV7-2 and TRBJ1-5; D is perhaps TRBD1 (6 bases). Germline V lookup: CDR1 SGHTA, CDR2 FQGNSA. The ends were cut back, 5 bases at V and 7 bases at J, with 9 bases in the middle. This CDR3 is built from 12 residues. DNA of the CDR3: TGTGCCAGCAGCCTACAGGGCCAGCCCCAGCATTTT. Protein sequence: CASSLQGQPQHF.

This clonotype was seen only a few times. The V gene is TRBV12-5, the J gene TRBJ2-3; perhaps D is TRBD1 or TRBD2 (6 bases each). V was pared by 7 bases and J by 5 bases, with 10 bases between. Germline loops: CDR1 LGHNT, CDR2 FRNRAP. There are 12 residues in the CDR3. The CDR3: CASAEGGDTQYF. CDR3 DNA: TGTGCTAGTGCCGAGGGGGGAGATACGCAGTATTTT. The full variable domain, rest sourced from reference TRBV12-5 and TRBJ2-3, is DARVTQTPRHKVTEMGQEVTMRCQPILGHNTVFWYRQTMMQGLELLAYFRNRAPLDDSGMPKDRFSAEMPDATLATLKIQPSEPRDSAVYFCASAEGGDTQYFGPGTRLTVL.

CDR3 nucleotides: TGTGCCATCAGCCACAGGGGGGACTTAGTCTACAATGAGCAGTTCTTC. It translates to CAISHRGDLVYNEQFF. This chain joins TRBV10-3 and TRBJ2-1; 8 nucleotides align to TRBD1. Trimming at V came to 6 bases and at J to 3 bases, leaving 10 bases not matched to a gene. From germline, CDR1 is ENHRY and CDR2 SYGVKD. This CDR3 contains 16 residues.

V gene TRBV11-2 combines with J gene TRBJ2-3, with unresolved D. The V end lost 5 bases, the J end lost 7 bases, and 19 bases lay between the germline ends. Germline V gene sequence: CDR1 SGHAT, CDR2 FQNNGV. This CDR3 is 15 amino acids long. In nucleotides, the CDR3 is TGTGCCAGCAGCGACCGCTTGCGGAGACCGAATACGCAGTATTTT. This sequence encodes CASSDRLRRPNTQYF.

The CDR3 nucleotides are TGTGCCAGCAGTACGACAGGGGCGATTTACTACGAGCAGTACTTC. Protein: CASSTTGAIYYEQYF. The chain recombines TRBV28 with TRBJ2-7, with 8 nucleotides matching TRBD1. Germline V CDR1 and CDR2: MDHEN, SYDVKM. The CDR3 runs 15 residues. Unmatched junction bases numbered 9, after V lost 5 bases and J lost 3 bases.

This clonotype has a handful of counts. V and J are TRBV4-2 and TRBJ2-3; 7 nucleotides match TRBD1. The ends lost 0 bases at V and 1 base at J; junction bases unmatched: 4. Germline V CDR1 and CDR2: LGHNA, YNFKEQ. The CDR3 covers 16 residues. CDR3 region: CASSQETGTGTDTQYF. The CDR3 bases are TGTGCCAGCAGCCAAGAAACCGGGACAGGCACAGATACGCAGTATTTT.

This clonotype was counted only a few times. V usage is TRBV6-5 and J usage is TRBJ1-2, with D hard to call. The germline V and J ends were trimmed by 0 bases and 1 base, with 6 bases remaining between them. CDR3 size: 14 residues. Germline values: CDR1 MNHEY, CDR2 SVGAGI. CDR3 in DNA: TGTGCCAGCAGTTACTCGGGCATTAACTATGGCTACACCTTC. It translates to CASSYSGINYGYTF.

This clonotype occurred many times. J is TRBJ2-3 and V is TRBV19; D not certain. The V gene lost 3 bases and the J gene lost 0 bases, with 7 bases spanning the gap. Germline CDR1 and CDR2: LNHDA and SQIVND (reference sequence). The CDR3 runs 14 residues. The CDR3 is CASSMVYSTDTQYF. As DNA, the CDR3 is TGTGCCAGTAGTATGGTCTATAGCACAGATACGCAGTATTTT.

This clonotype was detected only a few times. The genes are TRBV4-1 and TRBJ2-5; a weak D match, TRBD1 (5 bases). In germline, CDR1 is MGHRA, CDR2 YSYEKL. V was pared by 2 bases and J by 5 bases, with 12 bases between. The CDR3 totals 14 residues. This CDR3 is CASSQKGVSETQYF. For the CDR3, the DNA is TGCGCCAGCAGCCAAAAAGGGGTCTCCGAGACCCAGTACTTC.

The rearrangement uses TRBV5-1 and TRBJ2-2, with TRBD1 identical over 9 bases. Trimming removed 2 bases from V and 1 base from J; junction bases left unmatched: 15. The germline V gene encodes CDR1 SGHRS and CDR2 YFSETQ. This CDR3 has 20 amino acids. CDR3 nucleotides: TGCGCCAGCAGCTTAAACCGGGACAGGGCAATGCCTTTGAACACCGGGGAGCTGTTTTTT. This gives the protein CASSLNRDRAMPLNTGELFF.

The chain is built from TRBV4-2 and TRBJ1-2; 10 positions match TRBD1. Losses at the gene ends were 0 bases for V and 2 bases for J; bases not matched to a gene: 12. CDR3 length: 19 residues. Germline loops: CDR1 LGHNA, CDR2 YNFKEQ. This chain's CDR3 is CASSQDPKGGTGVNYGYTF. The CDR3 nucleotides read TGTGCCAGCAGCCAAGATCCGAAGGGAGGGACAGGGGTAAACTATGGCTACACCTTC.